The rows below give T cell receptor beta chains drawn from one sample of a study of neoadjuvant anti-PD-1 for oral cavity cancer. The assay was immunoSEQ multiplex PCR, and TCRdb's table has in-frame clones only and misses some. This table holds 30,000 to 40,000 clones, around nine tenths found once. This specimen was PBMCs, taken before nivolumab (anti-PD-1) treatment. All receptors derive from a person aged 40-85 years with oral cavity squamous cell carcinoma. CDR3s include the opening cysteine and the closing phenylalanine or tryptophan. A D gene is named only where the DNA matches it firmly.

V gene	J gene	D gene	CDR3 protein	CDR3 DNA
TRBV5-1	TRBJ2-5	NA	CASSLKETQYF	TGCGCCAGCAGCTTGAAAGAGACCCAGTACTTC
TRBV5-5	TRBJ1-6	NA	CASSARGNNSPLHF	TGTGCCAGCAGCGCTCGGGGGAATAATTCACCCCTCCACTTT
TRBV5-1	TRBJ2-7	TRBD1	CASSIGQGSSYEQYF	TGCGCCAGCAGCATAGGACAGGGAAGCTCCTACGAGCAGTACTTC
TRBV5-1	TRBJ2-1	NA	CASSQSGATNNEQFF	TGCGCCAGCAGCCAGTCCGGGGCGACTAACAATGAGCAGTTCTTC
TRBV6-1	TRBJ1-1	NA	CASGQKPDLNTEAFF	TGTGCCAGCGGGCAGAAACCAGACTTGAACACTGAAGCTTTCTTT
TRBV7-9	TRBJ2-5	NA	CASSLGPGETQYF	TGTGCCAGCAGCTTAGGACCTGGGGAGACCCAGTACTTC
TRBV6-6	TRBJ2-5	TRBD2	CASSSIAGLYQETQYF	TGTGCCAGCAGTTCTATAGCGGGGCTTTACCAAGAGACCCAGTACTTC
TRBV9	TRBJ1-1	NA	CASSVGLVNTEAFF	TGTGCCAGCAGCGTAGGGTTAGTGAACACTGAAGCTTTCTTT
TRBV5-6	TRBJ1-1	NA	CASSLRYKVQGGTEAFF	TGTGCCAGCAGCTTGAGATATAAGGTACAGGGAGGAACTGAAGCTTTCTTT
TRBV7-9	TRBJ2-3	NA	CASSFAYSSTDTQYF	TGTGCCAGCAGCTTCGCTTACTCAAGCACAGATACGCAGTATTTT
TRBV5-6	TRBJ1-5	TRBD1	CASSTRGREPQHF	TGTGCCAGCAGCACCAGGGGGAGGGAGCCCCAGCATTTT
TRBV19	TRBJ2-3	NA	CASSIGPKSADTQYF	TGTGCCAGTAGTATAGGCCCGAAATCGGCAGATACGCAGTATTTT
TRBV2	TRBJ1-2	NA	CARKGYYGYTF	TGTGCCCGTAAGGGATACTATGGCTACACCTTC
TRBV2	TRBJ1-1	NA	CASSERRATYTEAFF	TGTGCCAGCAGTGAACGGAGGGCCACGTACACTGAAGCTTTCTTT